These 30 T cell receptor beta chains originate from one sample sequenced in a study of blood T cell repertoires in COVID-19. Using immunoSEQ multiplex PCR, the repertoire was profiled, and TCRdb retains in-frame clones only, with some absent. The repertoire consists of fewer than 250,000 clones, with approximately 83% occurring once and the leading ten covering more than 5.5%. Sequenced input: peripheral blood. The source of these receptors is a human donor in a cohort sampled during active COVID-19.

About this clone: A read error is possible here, since a much larger clone lies one base away. V and J are TRBV5-1 and TRBJ2-7; 11 positions agree with TRBD2. Germline V gene sequence: CDR1 SGHRS, CDR2 YFSETQ. The CDR3 covers 15 residues. CDR3 residues: CANSLVAGGSNEQYF. CDR3 nucleotide sequence: TGCGCCAACAGCTTGGTAGCGGGAGGGAGCAACGAGCAGTACTTC. Filled out from reference TRBV5-1 and TRBJ2-7, the complete variable domain reads KAGVTQTPRYLIKTRGQQVTLSCSPISGHRSVSWYQQTPGQGLQFLFEYFSETQRNKGNFPGRFSGRQFSNSRSEMNVSTLELGDSALYLCANSLVAGGSNEQYFGPGTRLTVT.

V gene TRBV7-9 combines with J gene TRBJ1-1; 10 nucleotides line up with TRBD1. Germline V gene sequence: CDR1 SEHNR, CDR2 FQNEAQ (reference sequence). The V gene end was trimmed by 3 bases and the J gene end by 3 bases; junction bases not matched to a gene: 1. The CDR3 runs 14 residues. CDR3 amino acids: CASSFGQGDTEAFF. In nucleotides, the CDR3 is TGTGCCAGCAGCTTCGGACAGGGGGACACTGAAGCTTTCTTT. Combining the CDR3 with reference TRBV7-9 and TRBJ1-1 gives the whole variable domain DTGVSQNPRHKITKRGQNVTFRCDPISEHNRLYWYRQTLGQGPEFLTYFQNEAQLEKSRLLSDRFSAERPKGSFSTLEIQRTEQGDSAMYLCASSFGQGDTEAFFGQGTRLTVV.

The V and J genes are TRBV2 and TRBJ2-1; 8 bases map to TRBD1. The CDR3 totals 16 residues. V gave up 0 bases and J gave up 4 bases; unmatched junction bases: 5. Germline V gene sequence: CDR1 SNHLY, CDR2 FYNNEI. Written as DNA, the CDR3 is TGTGCCAGCAGTGAAGCATCCAGGGGGCGATACAATGAGCAGTTCTTC. This codes for CASSEASRGRYNEQFF.

The chain recombines TRBV13 with TRBJ2-7; the match to TRBD2 covers 10 bases. Trimming took 2 bases from V and 2 from J; bases not matched to a gene: 3. The CDR3 has 15 residues. Germline CDR1 and CDR2: PRHDT and FYEKMQ (reference sequence). The CDR3 reads CASSLLSGGAYEQYF. CDR3 coding DNA: TGTGCCAGCAGCTTACTCAGCGGGGGGGCCTACGAGCAGTACTTC.

This chain uses TRBV7-9 with TRBJ1-5, with unresolved D. V shed 1 base and J shed 6 bases, with 7 bases lying between them. CDR3 length equals 13 residues. CDR1 and CDR2 from the germline V gene are SEHNR and FQNEAQ (reference sequence). The CDR3: CASSLGASQPQHF. In DNA, the CDR3 is TGTGCCAGCAGCTTAGGCGCAAGTCAGCCCCAGCATTTT.

In this sample, this clone turned up once. The chain couples TRBV7-3 to TRBJ2-1, with 10 bases fitting TRBD2. V was pared by 10 bases and J by 7 bases, with 7 bases of the junction left unmatched. Germline values: CDR1 SGHTA, CDR2 FQGTGA. The CDR3 totals 13 residues. CDR3 DNA sequence: TGTGCCACCTCAGCGGGGGGGCCGAATGAGCAGTTCTTC. Its translation: CATSAGGPNEQFF.

The chain uses TRBV5-1 and TRBJ2-7, with D possibly TRBD2 on 6 matching bases. The germline V gene has CDR1 SGHRS and CDR2 YFSETQ. V lost 2 bases and J lost 3, with 9 bases in between. This CDR3 is 13 amino acids long. The CDR3 region has the DNA TGCGCCAGCAGCTTTACTAGCAGCTACGAGCAGTACTTC. It specifies CASSFTSSYEQYF. Drawing the rest from reference TRBV5-1 and TRBJ2-7, the complete variable domain is KAGVTQTPRYLIKTRGQQVTLSCSPISGHRSVSWYQQTPGQGLQFLFEYFSETQRNKGNFPGRFSGRQFSNSRSEMNVSTLELGDSALYLCASSFTSSYEQYFGPGTRLTVT.

This sequence joins TRBV29-1 and TRBJ2-5; 9 bases match TRBD2. V lost 4 bases and J lost 4; bases outside the gene matches: 1. The germline CDR1 and CDR2 sequences are SQVTM and ANQGSEA. The CDR3 contains 12 residues. CDR3 DNA sequence: TGCAGCGTTGTAGCGGGAGTAGAGACCCAGTACTTC. This encodes CSVVAGVETQYF. The full variable domain, its missing parts supplied by reference TRBV29-1 and TRBJ2-5, is SAVISQKPSRDICQRGTSLTIQCQVDSQVTMMFWYRQQPGQSLTLIATANQGSEATYESGFVIDKFPISRPNLTFSTLTVSNMSPEDSSIYLCSVVAGVETQYFGPGTRLLVL.

The rearrangement uses TRBV14 and TRBJ2-7; the match to TRBD2 covers 9 bases. After removal of 0 bases from V and 3 bases from J, the junction contained 9 bases not matched to a gene. In germline, CDR1 is SGHDN, CDR2 FVKESK. The CDR3 covers 17 residues. The CDR3 region is CASSQELPSAGGYEQYF. For the CDR3, the DNA is TGTGCCAGCAGCCAAGAACTCCCTTCAGCGGGGGGCTACGAGCAGTACTTC.

The chain has TRBV5-1 and TRBJ1-4; 7 bases are a match to TRBD1. CDR1 is SGHRS, CDR2 YFSETQ, per germline. CDR3 length: 17 amino acids. Trimming at V came to 4 bases and at J to 0 bases, leaving 9 bases not matched to a gene. The CDR3 DNA is TGCGCCAGCAGCCTAGAAGGGACAGACGCAACTAATGAAAAACTGTTTTTT. Protein: CASSLEGTDATNEKLFF.

Concerning this clone: The same CDR3 arises from other DNA sequences in this sample as well. The gene calls are TRBV28 and TRBJ2-7; possible D gene TRBD2, 7 bases. CDR1 MDHEN and CDR2 SYDVKM come from the germline V gene. V was cut by 2 bases and J by 0 bases, with 11 bases left in between. The CDR3 runs 15 residues. Here the CDR3 reads CASSLGGASSYEQYF. In DNA, the CDR3 is TGTGCCAGCAGTTTAGGGGGGGCCAGCTCCTACGAGCAGTACTTC.

The rearrangement joins TRBV28 to TRBJ2-2, with a possible D match to TRBD2 (5 bases). The CDR3 spans 15 residues. Per the germline V gene, CDR1 is MDHEN and CDR2 is SYDVKM. V shed 4 bases and J shed 0 bases, with 9 bases lying between them. The CDR3 here is CASSWRPPNTGELFF. In DNA, the CDR3 is TGTGCCAGCAGTTGGAGGCCCCCGAACACCGGGGAGCTGTTTTTT.

In this sample, this clone turned up once. The V and J genes are TRBV28 and TRBJ2-6; D call uncertain. This CDR3 is built from 13 residues. Germline CDR1 is MDHEN and CDR2 is SYDVKM. With 7 bases removed from V and 0 bases from J, the gap between germline ends came to 4 bases. CDR3 sequence: CASIRSGANVLTF. The CDR3 DNA is TGTGCCAGCATCCGCTCTGGGGCCAACGTCCTGACTTTC.

The rearrangement joins TRBV7-9 to TRBJ1-1, with D maybe TRBD1 (5 bases). The CDR3 extends over 13 amino acids. Germline loops: CDR1 SEHNR, CDR2 FQNEAQ (reference sequence). Trimming removed 1 base at V and 4 bases at J, with 7 bases between. The CDR3 DNA reads TGTGCCAGCAGCTTAGACCAGGGCACTGAAGCTTTCTTT. It is translated as CASSLDQGTEAFF.

The rearrangement uses TRBV5-1 and TRBJ2-5; TRBD1 is a possible D gene (6 bases). The ends were cut back, 3 bases at V and 1 base at J, with 13 bases in the middle. Germline CDR1 reads SGHRS; CDR2 reads YFSETQ. The CDR3 loop spans 15 amino acids. CDR3: CASSSTGPFQETQYF. The CDR3 coding sequence is TGCGCCAGCAGCTCGACAGGACCATTCCAAGAGACCCAGTACTTC.

This clone was seen only once. The V gene is TRBV15, the J gene TRBJ2-7, with 9 bases aligning to TRBD2. Germline assignment: CDR1 LNHNV and CDR2 YYDKDF (reference sequence). The CDR3 extends over 20 amino acids. V dropped 2 bases and J dropped 6; count of bases not matched to a gene: 23. DNA of the CDR3: TGTGCCACCAGCAGACTGGTCTTGGGGGGGAGGATAGCGGGAGATAGCGAGCAGTACTTC. This sequence encodes CATSRLVLGGRIAGDSEQYF.

The chain has TRBV5-4 and TRBJ2-7; D is possibly TRBD2 (5 bases). Germline-derived CDR1 and CDR2 are SGHNT and YYREEE (reference sequence). V was clipped by 0 bases and J by 1 base, with 11 bases between them. The CDR3 spans 15 residues. Written as DNA, the CDR3 is TGTGCCAGCAGCTTGGGTGCGGGTCTGTCCTACGAGCAGTACTTC. Protein product: CASSLGAGLSYEQYF.

V is TRBV7-9 and J is TRBJ2-3; 11 bases are shared with TRBD2. V was pared by 5 bases and J by 5 bases, with 9 bases of the junction left unmatched. CDR3 length equals 16 residues. Germline V gives CDR1 SEHNR, CDR2 FQNEAQ (reference sequence). The CDR3 protein is CASSLLGLAAGDTQYF. DNA for the CDR3: TGTGCCAGCAGCCTCCTGGGACTAGCGGCCGGAGATACGCAGTATTTT.

The rearrangement joins TRBV9 to TRBJ2-2; D is ambiguous. Germline CDR1 and CDR2: SGDLS and YYNGEE. The CDR3 contains 13 residues. With 6 bases removed from V and 5 bases from J, the gap between germline ends came to 11 bases. CDR3 in DNA: TGTGCCAGCAAGACTTCCCTGACCGGGGAGCTGTTTTTT. Residues: CASKTSLTGELFF.

V is TRBV6-6 and J is TRBJ2-1; 7 bases align to TRBD1. CDR3 size: 16 residues. The V gene end was trimmed by 1 base and the J gene end by 0 bases; junction bases not matched to a gene: 3. Germline assignment: CDR1 MNHNY and CDR2 SVGAGI (reference sequence). The CDR3 coding sequence is TGTGCCAGCAGTTACTTACAGGGGAGCTCCTACAATGAGCAGTTCTTC. Translation: CASSYLQGSSYNEQFF.

On this clone: Within the sample, other DNA sequences also encode this same CDR3. The gene calls are TRBV24-1 and TRBJ1-5, with unresolved D. CDR3 length: 12 amino acids. The germline V gene has CDR1 KGHDR and CDR2 SFDVKD. V shed 2 bases and J shed 6 bases, with 4 bases lying between them. The CDR3 sequence: CATSDSGQPQHF. The CDR3 coding sequence is TGTGCCACCAGTGATTCGGGTCAGCCCCAGCATTTT.

The chain joins TRBV2 to TRBJ1-5; TRBD1 might be the D (6 bases). V was cut by 5 bases and J by 2 bases, with 13 bases left in between. There are 15 residues in the CDR3. Germline loops: CDR1 SNHLY, CDR2 FYNNEI. The CDR3 nucleotides are TGTGCCAGCAGTAAGGAGTCAGGGGGCAATCAGCCCCAGCATTTT. This codes for CASSKESGGNQPQHF.

V is TRBV24-1 and J is TRBJ2-3; D possibly corresponds to TRBD1 (6 bases). From germline, CDR1 is KGHDR and CDR2 SFDVKD. This CDR3 comprises 17 residues. V lost 3 bases to trimming and J lost 2 bases, with 17 bases between them. CDR3 bases: TGTGCCACCAGTGATCCGGACAGCTCTCATAACACAGATACGCAGTATTTT. Encoded protein: CATSDPDSSHNTDTQYF.

This clone has ten or more counts. The genes are TRBV5-1 and TRBJ2-3; TRBD2 is a possible D gene (6 bases). CDR1 and CDR2 from the germline V gene are SGHRS and YFSETQ. V was cut by 4 bases and J by 0 bases, with 15 bases left in between. The CDR3 covers 16 residues. The CDR3 nucleotides read TGCGCCAGCAGCGAGTTCAGGAGCGGGAGCACAGATACGCAGTATTTT. This codes for CASSEFRSGSTDTQYF.

The V and J genes are TRBV2 and TRBJ2-7; possible D gene TRBD1, 5 bases. The CDR3 loop spans 14 amino acids. Trimming took 3 bases from V and 4 from J, leaving 13 bases between them. Germline V gene data show CDR1 as SNHLY and CDR2 as FYNNEI. CDR3 nucleotides: TGTGCCAGCAGTGACGGCAGGGCTATATACGAGCAGTACTTC. It is translated as CASSDGRAIYEQYF.

V usage is TRBV5-1 and J usage is TRBJ2-4; no firm D call. The CDR3 loop spans 14 amino acids. Germline lookup yields CDR1 SGHRS and CDR2 YFSETQ. V dropped 0 bases and J dropped 0 bases, with 4 bases sitting between them. The CDR3 coding sequence is TGCGCCAGCAGCTTGGACAGAGCCAAAAACATTCAGTACTTC. It is translated as CASSLDRAKNIQYF.

V gene TRBV28 combines with J gene TRBJ1-5; D ambiguous. Looked up from germline, CDR1 is MDHEN and CDR2 is SYDVKM. Trimming pared 3 bases from V and 3 bases from J, leaving 12 bases between. The length of the CDR3 is 15 residues. The CDR3: CASSLPGSLNQPQHF. The CDR3 region has the DNA TGTGCCAGCAGTTTGCCAGGCAGTCTCAATCAGCCCCAGCATTTT.

In the case of this clone: Germline is not matched at one junction end, which may reflect a read error. The chain links TRBV7-7 to TRBJ2-2; 10 nucleotides match TRBD1. The CDR3 runs 17 residues. Per germline, CDR1 SSHAT and CDR2 FNYEAQ (reference sequence). CDR3 bases: TGTGCTAGCAGCGGACGGGACAGGGGCGCAGGCACCGGGGAGCTGTTTTTT. This gives the protein CASSGRDRGAGTGELFF.

V gene TRBV5-4 combines with J gene TRBJ1-2; D unclear. Germline CDR1 reads SGHNT; CDR2 reads YYREEE (reference sequence). The CDR3 length is 14 residues. V lost 0 bases and J lost 2, with 8 bases in between. CDR3 nucleotides: TGTGCCAGCAGCTTGGGAACAGAGAACTATGGCTACACCTTC. Translating it yields CASSLGTENYGYTF.

The V gene is TRBV3-1 (or the pseudogene TRBV3-2), the J gene TRBJ2-2, with 10 bases identical to TRBD1. The CDR3 loop spans 16 amino acids. Germline loops: CDR1 LGHDT, CDR2 YNNKEL (reference sequence). The junction had 3 bases not matched to a gene; V was cut back by 4 bases and J by 1 base. The CDR3 DNA reads as TGTGCCAGCAGCCCTCGGGACAGGGGGAACACCGGGGAGCTGTTTTTT. It is translated as CASSPRDRGNTGELFF.